These 21 T cell receptor beta chains came from one sample sequenced in a study of technical replicates of blood from four donors. Method: immunoSEQ multiplex PCR; TCRdb's copy keeps in-frame clones and lacks some. Of some 67,000 clones in the sample, 95% to 98% were seen once. The specimen sequenced was T cells isolated from PBMCs. These receptors came from a human donor in good health.

This chain joins TRBV19 and TRBJ1-2; TRBD1 matches at 9 bases. V was clipped by 6 bases and J by 5 bases; unmatched bases: 7. The CDR3 is 14 amino acids. Per the germline V gene, CDR1 is LNHDA and CDR2 is SQIVND (reference sequence). The CDR3 loop reads CASSPLDRGYGYTF. The CDR3 coding sequence is TGTGCCAGTAGCCCATTGGACAGGGGTTATGGCTACACCTTC.

V gene TRBV2 combines with J gene TRBJ2-3; 14 bases are shared with TRBD2. The CDR3 has 16 amino acids. The germline CDR1 and CDR2 sequences are SNHLY and FYNNEI. V lost 4 bases to trimming and J lost 4 bases; unmatched junction nucleotides: 4. CDR3: CASSASGLAGADTQYF. The CDR3 bases are TGTGCCAGCAGTGCATCGGGACTAGCGGGGGCAGATACGCAGTATTTT.

V usage is TRBV28 and J usage is TRBJ2-1; D gene ambiguous. CDR1 is MDHEN, CDR2 SYDVKM, per germline. V dropped 5 bases and J dropped 4 bases, with 18 bases sitting between them. The CDR3 covers 16 residues. The CDR3 spells CASSLLSIYRYNEQFF. Written as DNA, the CDR3 is TGTGCCAGCAGTCTACTTTCCATCTACCGGTACAATGAGCAGTTCTTC.

The V and J genes are TRBV6-4 and TRBJ2-6; D remains ambiguous. Trimming stripped 8 bases from V and 0 bases from J, with 5 bases between. The CDR3 sequence is 13 residues long. The germline CDR1 and CDR2 sequences are MRHNA and SNTAGT. The CDR3 sequence is CASGVSGANVLTF. The CDR3 DNA follows: TGTGCCAGCGGAGTCTCTGGGGCCAACGTCCTGACTTTC.

The chain links TRBV29-1 to TRBJ2-7; D possibly corresponds to TRBD1 (5 bases). Trimming shortened V by 7 bases and J by 3 bases, and 10 bases separated the two germline ends. The CDR3 length is 11 residues. CDR1 is SQVTM and CDR2 is ANQGSEA in the germline V gene. The CDR3 is CSATQGYEQYF. Written as DNA, the CDR3 is TGCAGCGCCACTCAGGGCTACGAGCAGTACTTC.

V and J are TRBV27 and TRBJ2-3; TRBD2 matches at 12 bases. The CDR3 runs 17 residues. Looked up from germline, CDR1 is MNHEY and CDR2 is SMNVEV (reference sequence). The trim removed 2 bases at V and 2 bases at J, leaving 5 bases unmatched. The CDR3 here is CASSLGLAGLNTDTQYF. The CDR3 region has the DNA TGTGCCAGCAGTTTAGGACTAGCGGGGTTGAACACAGATACGCAGTATTTT.

The CDR3 region has the DNA TGCGCCAGCAGCGACCGACAGGGAATGGGGGGCACAGATACGCAGTATTTT. Translating gives CASSDRQGMGGTDTQYF. The V call is TRBV4-1, the J call TRBJ2-3, with 7 bases aligning to TRBD1. The CDR3 has 17 residues. In germline, CDR1 is MGHRA, CDR2 YSYEKL. Trimming cost V 5 bases and J 1 base; bases outside gene matches: 12.

This chain's CDR3 is CASSPLGTQGGNEQYF. The CDR3, as DNA: TGTGCCAGCAGCCCTTTGGGGACCCAAGGAGGGAACGAGCAGTACTTC. This chain connects TRBV11-1 to TRBJ2-7; D might be TRBD2 (6 bases). This CDR3 is built from 16 residues. Germline loops: CDR1 SGHAT, CDR2 FQDESV (reference sequence). Trimming stripped 5 bases from V and 5 bases from J, with 22 bases between.

The chain links TRBV6-5 to TRBJ2-7, with 10 bases that match TRBD1. Germline V gene lookup returns CDR1 MNHEY and CDR2 SVGAGI. With 4 bases clipped from V and 1 base from J, the junction kept 1 base outside the gene matches. The CDR3 runs 14 residues. CDR3 bases: TGTGCCAGCAGTTGGGACAGGGGATCCTACGAGCAGTACTTC. It specifies CASSWDRGSYEQYF.

This clone was recorded only once. CDR3 nucleotides: TGTGCCAGCAGTTTTCAGGCAGGCCCTAACACTGAAGCTTTCTTT. Residues: CASSFQAGPNTEAFF. The V and J genes are TRBV27 and TRBJ1-1; D uncertain. The germline V and J ends were trimmed by 3 bases and 2 bases, with 13 bases remaining between them. Per germline, CDR1 MNHEY and CDR2 SMNVEV (reference sequence). The CDR3 consists of 15 residues.

The chain has TRBV11-2 and TRBJ1-2; D is possibly TRBD1 (5 bases). V lost 5 bases to trimming and J lost 7 bases, with 8 bases between them. CDR3 length: 11 amino acids. Germline assignment: CDR1 SGHAT and CDR2 FQNNGV. CDR3 nucleotides: TGTGCCAGCAGCATAGGGGCTGGCTACACCTTC. It is translated as CASSIGAGYTF.

For the CDR3, the DNA is TGTGCCAGCAGCTTGGGGACTAGCCCCTCAACAGATACGCAGTATTTT. Translation gives CASSLGTSPSTDTQYF. The chain uses TRBV5-6 and TRBJ2-3, with TRBD2 identical over 8 bases. This CDR3 is 16 amino acids long. In germline, CDR1 is SGHDT, CDR2 YYEEEE. V gave up 0 bases and J gave up 3 bases; unmatched junction bases: 6.

The gene calls are TRBV6-5 and TRBJ2-1, with 9 nucleotides matching TRBD1. The V and J ends lost 6 bases and 4 bases, in that order; junction bases with no gene match: 4. CDR1 is MNHEY, CDR2 SVGAGI, per germline. The length of the CDR3 is 14 residues. The CDR3 spells CASSIQGAYNEQFF. The DNA for the CDR3 is TGTGCCAGCAGCATACAGGGGGCTTACAATGAGCAGTTCTTC.

This clone was picked up one time. This chain joins TRBV29-1 and TRBJ1-1; D is possibly TRBD1 (5 bases). CDR1 and CDR2 from the germline V gene are SQVTM and ANQGSEA. The CDR3 is 10 residues long. Trimming took 7 bases from V and 8 from J, leaving 11 bases between them. The CDR3 nucleotides are TGCAGCGGCCGGGGGTCCGAAGCTTTCTTT. It encodes CSGRGSEAFF.

V usage is TRBV9 and J usage is TRBJ1-4; D perhaps matches TRBD1 (5 bases). Trimming took off 0 bases at V and 8 bases at J, with 14 bases between the two ends. This CDR3 contains 15 residues. Germline values: CDR1 SGDLS, CDR2 YYNGEE. CDR3 sequence (DNA): TGTGCCAGCAGCGTAGCGGCGGGGGTGCGGGAAAAACTGTTTTTT. Translation: CASSVAAGVREKLFF.

V is TRBV11-2 and J is TRBJ2-3, with D possibly being TRBD1 (5 bases). The CDR3 is 13 residues long. The V end lost 2 bases, the J end lost 10 bases, and 13 bases lay between the germline ends. Germline loops: CDR1 SGHAT, CDR2 FQNNGV. The CDR3: CASSLPDSYAQYF. CDR3 in DNA: TGTGCCAGCAGCTTACCCGACAGTTACGCGCAGTATTTT. Drawing the rest from reference TRBV11-2 and TRBJ2-3, the complete variable domain is EAGVAQSPRYKIIEKRQSVAFWCNPISGHATLYWYQQILGQGPKLLIQFQNNGVVDDSQLPKDRFSAERLKGVDSTLKIQPAKLEDSAVYLCASSLPDSYAQYFGPGTRLTVL.

This clone occurred once. The chain couples TRBV7-9 to TRBJ1-1, with D unresolved. V lost 10 bases and J 3 bases, leaving 12 bases between the germline ends. The CDR3 totals 12 residues. In germline, CDR1 is SEHNR, CDR2 FQNEAQ (reference sequence). The CDR3 region is CATSLGDTEAFF. Here the CDR3 DNA reads TGTGCCACGTCTCTGGGAGACACTGAAGCTTTCTTT.

This rearrangement joins TRBV29-1 to TRBJ2-1, with 9 bases matching TRBD1. Germline-derived CDR1 and CDR2 are SQVTM and ANQGSEA. The junction had 9 bases not matched to a gene; V was cut back by 6 bases and J by 3 bases. This CDR3 is built from 15 residues. The CDR3 bases are TGCAGCGTAGATGCACAGGGGGCAAACTACAATGAGCAGTTCTTC. Protein: CSVDAQGANYNEQFF.

The V gene is TRBV18, the J gene TRBJ2-1; possible D gene TRBD2, 6 bases. This CDR3 spans 13 amino acids. V was trimmed by 8 bases and J by 12 bases, leaving 20 bases between them. In germline, CDR1 is KGHSH, CDR2 LQKENI. CDR3 protein: CASGDFGPFWQFF. CDR3 nucleotide sequence: TGTGCCAGCGGGGACTTCGGGCCATTCTGGCAGTTCTTC.

The J gene is TRBJ1-5, the V gene TRBV6-1, with a tentative D call TRBD1 (6 bases). The V end was cut by 6 bases, the J end by 7 bases, with 13 bases between. From germline, CDR1 is MNHNS and CDR2 SASEGT. CDR3 length: 13 amino acids. CDR3 sequence (DNA): TGTGCCAGCAGGGGACAACTGGGGCAGCCCCAGCATTTT. It codes for CASRGQLGQPQHF.

A few counts support this clone. The chain has TRBV10-1 and TRBJ2-7, with 11 bases aligning to TRBD2. Germline CDR1 WNHNN, CDR2 SYGVQD (reference sequence). This CDR3 comprises 14 residues. Losses at the gene ends were 5 bases for V and 6 bases for J; bases not matched to a gene: 6. In nucleotides, the CDR3 is TGCGCCAGCAGTAATAGCGGGGGGGCCCTCGAGCAGTACTTC. Translation: CASSNSGGALEQYF.